Listed below are T cell receptor beta chains from one sample, sequenced in a study of blood T cells in healthy people across ages. TCRdb used MiXCR to reprocess the 5' RACE reads, holding one entry per CDR3 protein. Among over 600,000 distinct CDR3 sequences listed, roughly 21% were seen once. Material for sequencing was blood. The source of these receptors is a man aged 70-80 years in good health. Each CDR3 is given with its conserved first and last residue. D genes are given only for firm matches. The listing skips clone size in some rows; elsewhere it reads once, few, many or a size class.

>.|TRBJ2-5|TRBV18|few
CASSPLPHETQYF
TGTGCCAGCTCACCACTACCGCACGAGACCCAGTACTTC
>.|TRBJ2-7|TRBV5-1|few
CASSLNTGAVYEQYF
TGCGCCAGCAGCTTGAATACAGGCGCCGTCTACGAGCAGTACTTC
>.|TRBJ2-1|TRBV4-2|.
CASSQDFGTFNEQFF
TGTGCCAGCAGCCAAGATTTCGGGACTTTTAATGAGCAGTTCTTC
>.|TRBJ2-1|TRBV20-1|.
CSARKGGGDMYEQFF
TGCAGTGCTAGAAAGGGAGGGGGCGATATGTATGAGCAGTTCTTC
>TRBD1|TRBJ2-3|TRBV15|few
CATSRRAGGKIDTQYF
TGTGCCACCAGCAGGCGGGCAGGGGGCAAAATAGATACGCAGTATTTT
>.|TRBJ1-1|TRBV12-3/TRBV12-4|.
CASSLQAPYTEAFF
TGTGCCAGCAGCCTCCAGGCGCCGTACACTGAAGCTTTCTTT
>TRBD2|TRBJ2-2|TRBV6-5|many
CASSLGLPRTGELFF
TGTGCCAGCAGTTTGGGACTACCCCGCACCGGGGAGCTGTTTTTT
>TRBD2|TRBJ2-2|TRBV11-1|.
CASSLSSLAGDATGELFF
TGTGCCAGCAGCTTATCCTCCCTTGCGGGAGACGCCACCGGGGAGCTGTTTTTT
>TRBD2|TRBJ2-7|TRBV7-2|few
CASSLPGLTEQYF
TGTGCCAGCAGCTTACCGGGACTAACCGAGCAGTACTTC
>.|TRBJ2-2|TRBV3-1|few
CASSQDFNGELFF
TGTGCCAGCAGCCAAGATTTTAATGGGGAGCTGTTTTTT
>TRBD2|TRBJ2-2|TRBV29-1|.
CSGGLVDGELFF
TGCAGCGGGGGACTAGTTGACGGGGAGCTGTTTTTT
>.|TRBJ2-7|TRBV6-2/TRBV6-3|.
CASSLHGAPFWQYF
TGTGCCAGCAGTCTCCACGGAGCCCCCTTTTGGCAGTACTTC
>TRBD2|TRBJ2-3|TRBV29-1|.
CSALGLAGGSSTDTQYF
TGCAGCGCCCTAGGACTAGCGGGAGGCTCTAGCACAGATACGCAGTATTTT
>TRBD1|TRBJ2-3|TRBV5-4|few
CASSHWTGGTDTQYF
TGTGCCAGCAGCCACTGGACAGGGGGCACAGATACGCAGTATTTT
>TRBD2|TRBJ2-1|TRBV12-3/TRBV12-4|.
CASSLVLSGHYNEQFF
TGTGCCAGCAGTTTAGTACTTAGCGGGCACTACAATGAGCAGTTCTTC
>TRBD1|TRBJ2-2|TRBV9|once
CASSVRGQATGELFF
TGTGCCAGCAGCGTACGGGGACAGGCCACCGGGGAGCTGTTTTTT
>.|TRBJ1-1|TRBV6-5|.
CASRDVTGDSTFF
TGTGCCAGCAGAGACGTGACTGGGGACTCGACTTTCTTT
>TRBD2|TRBJ2-7|TRBV20-1|few
CSSSSGRFYEQYF
TGCAGTTCCTCTAGCGGGAGGTTCTACGAGCAGTACTTC
>.|TRBJ2-7|TRBV6-1|.
CASTPRRGTYEQYF
TGTGCCAGCACCCCCCGGCGGGGAACCTACGAGCAGTACTTC
>TRBD1|TRBJ2-7|TRBV7-3|.
CASSLTGQGYEQYF
TGTGCCAGCAGCTTAACGGGACAGGGTTACGAGCAGTACTTC
>TRBD1|TRBJ2-5|TRBV14|few
CASSPFAGTGLKGTQYF
TGTGCCAGCAGCCCATTCGCCGGGACAGGATTAAAGGGGACCCAGTACTTC
>.|TRBJ1-6|TRBV7-2|few
CASSPRTANSPLHF
TGTGCCAGCAGCCCACGGACAGCTAATTCACCCCTCCACTTT
>.|TRBJ1-6|TRBV3-1|few
CASRQGSNSPLHF
TGTGCCAGCAGACAGGGATCTAATTCACCCCTCCACTTT
>.|TRBJ2-1|TRBV15|.
CATSPPDNEQFF
TGTGCCACCAGCCCCCCGGACAATGAGCAGTTCTTC
>.|TRBJ2-2|TRBV18|.
CASSPRFEANTGELFF
TGTGCCAGCTCACCAAGGTTTGAAGCGAACACCGGGGAGCTGTTTTTT
>.|TRBJ2-6|TRBV12-3/TRBV12-4|.
CASSLRGNAGANVLTF
TGTGCCAGCAGTTTACGGGGAAATGCTGGGGCCAACGTCCTGACTTTC
>.|TRBJ2-5|TRBV29-1|.
CSIDGGEGKTQYF
TGCAGCATTGATGGGGGAGAAGGGAAGACCCAGTACTTC
>.|TRBJ2-7|TRBV28|.
CASSFGRFSYEQYF
TGTGCCAGCAGTTTTGGACGGTTCTCCTACGAGCAGTACTTC
>TRBD2|TRBJ2-7|TRBV12-3/TRBV12-4|few
CASSRGLAGGYEQYF
TGTGCCAGCAGTCGAGGACTAGCGGGAGGGTACGAGCAGTACTTC